This TCR beta chain was captured by sequencing in a study of blood T cells in healthy people across ages. Notes on the study in general: Naive CD4+ cells and diversity were both higher in long-lived donors than in aged donors.

The CDR3 runs to 15 residues. Germline CDR1 reads DFQATT; CDR2 reads SNEGSKA (reference sequence). The V segment lost 2 bases and the J segment 12 bases; nucleotides outside the gene matches: 15. Through a sample-barcoded 5' primer and a J-beta primer mix, a second PCR was run for roughly 6 to 11 cycles. One entry per CDR3 protein, called by TCRdb with MiXCR from the 5' RACE reads. This table holds about 970,000 distinct CDR3 sequences, 51% found once. Of note for this clonotype: Its target is not known.

The rearrangement links TRBV20-1 to TRBJ1-4, with 7 positions matching TRBD1. The source of this sequence is a woman aged 55-70 years in good health. What was sequenced was blood. CDR3 nucleotides: TGCAGTGCTAGACCTCAGACAGGGCGCTTGGTAGAACTGTTTTTT. This sequence encodes CSARPQTGRLVELFF.